The text below deals with one T cell receptor beta chain. The sample belongs to a study of blood T cell repertoires in COVID-19. About the research overall: In each case, the material was cDNA or gDNA derived from T cells, B-cell-depleted T cells, or PBMCs.

CDR1 and CDR2 from the germline V gene are SEHNR and FQNEAQ (reference sequence). The V segment lost 5 bases and the J segment 9 bases; nucleotides outside the gene matches: 7. The CDR3 contains 13 residues. Method: immunoSEQ multiplex PCR; TCRdb's copy keeps in-frame clones and lacks some. The data hold a few hundred thousand clones, with around 84% observed a single time. The gene calls are TRBV7-9 and TRBJ1-2; 9 bases fit TRBD1. Sequenced sample: peripheral blood. The source of this sequence is a woman aged 80 or over with active or convalescent COVID-19. The CDR3 sequence: CASSTDRGRSYTF. DNA for the CDR3: TGTGCCAGCAGCACGGACAGGGGTCGTAGCTACACCTTC.